This T cell receptor (beta chain) was identified in a study of a mutant IDH1 vaccine in newly diagnosed glioma (dated by TCRdb to 2020 to 2023). For the study in its entirety: Vaccination was initiated 4-6 weeks after radiotherapy alone, or concurrently with temozolomide cycles in the chemotherapy-containing groups. The 32 treated patients were approximately 62% male and around 38% female, with a mean age of about 38 years. Prior to enrollment, standard therapy consisting of radiotherapy alone, temozolomide alone, or radiochemotherapy with temozolomide had been administered to patients, with the combination being received by most patients. Visit V12 was the week-35 safety follow-up and visit V13 was the week-47 end of study. Six visits were used for peripheral blood collection: V03 (baseline), V05, V07, V10, V12 and V13. For exploratory analyses, longitudinal TCRB deep sequencing was carried out in about 26 treated patients wherever samples were available.

Library method: the immunoSEQ multiplex PCR assay. Rearranged TCR beta chain sequences were amplified with the hsTCRB Kit following the manufacturer's protocol. TCRB libraries were sequenced on an Illumina MiSeq. As for how the authors treated the data: The proprietary platform of the kit vendor was used for demultiplexing, trimming and gene mapping. Drawn from immuneACCESS, this table holds only the in-frame rearrangements with V and J called that TCRdb kept. Clones are partly lost; checked studies trace under half to an unresolved V gene and leave the rest unexplained. The D gene and trimming were derived from the DNA, and the V and J assignments and clone size from that table. For this sample the table gives approximately 33,000 clones, of which 65% to 80% were detected only once. About 8.9% of the sample rests with the top ten. CDR1 and CDR2, looked up from the germline V gene (reference sequence), are LNHDA and SQIVND. After removal of 7 bases from V and 1 base from J, the junction retains 7 bases not matched to a gene. The CDR3 starts with the cysteine, ends with the phenylalanine, and has 15 residues. The only DNA kept is the CDR3, 45 bases in frame from the first base.

Of note for this clone: The antigen this receptor binds is unknown. The sample holds no much larger clone one base away, and base qualities are not on file.

The meaning of the sample's time point label: week 47, end of study. Each vaccine dose, consisting of 300 ug of a 20-mer mutant IDH1 peptide in Montanide, was administered subcutaneously with topical imiquimod. Across visits V03 through V10, patients got a total of eight vaccinations, given in weeks 1, 3, 5, 7, 11, 15, 19 and 23. Newly diagnosed WHO grade 3 or 4 IDH1-mutant astrocytomas showing loss of nuclear ATRX were present in the donors. The samples were drawn from NOA16, a multicentre, single-arm, open-label phase I trial in Germany that tested a mutant IDH1 peptide vaccine in humans for the first time. The DNeasy Blood and Tissue Kit was used to extract genomic DNA from EDTA blood for TCRB sequencing. What the authors observed across the whole study: The authors noted that analyses of patient blood samples could not be reproduced because of sample limitations. Availability determined which PBMC samples were chosen for TCRB deep sequencing. Vaccine-induced immune responses across multiple MHC alleles were detected in 93.3% of patients. Pseudoprogression seemed to be unrelated to changes in the top peripheral T cell clonotypes found by TCRB sequencing.

This sequence originates from a man aged 40-49 years with glioma. The V and J segments used are TRBV19 and TRBJ1-1; 9 middle bases align to TRBD1. Sequences were derived from PBMCs, sampled from a glioma patient whose treatment included an IDH1 peptide vaccine. The encoded CDR3 is CASTLQGAPNTEAFF. The sequenced DNA: TGTGCCAGTACGCTACAGGGGGCCCCGAACACTGAAGCTTTCTTT.